The 29 T cell receptor beta chains below all came from one sample that was sequenced in a study of blood T cell repertoires in COVID-19. Profiled with immunoSEQ multiplex PCR; TCRdb holds only in-frame clones, not every one. Here the sample spans some 460,000 clones, approximately 90% being singletons. The sequencing sample was made of PBMCs or T cells enriched from blood (not recorded which). Receptor source: a woman aged 18-29 years with acute COVID-19.

J is TRBJ2-3 and V is TRBV18; tentative D call: TRBD2 (6 bases). Per germline, CDR1 KGHSH and CDR2 LQKENI. The CDR3 is made up of 12 amino acids. V lost 4 bases and J 10 bases, leaving 12 bases between the germline ends. This CDR3 is CASSQGLLAQYF. The CDR3 nucleotides read TGTGCCAGCTCACAAGGACTATTAGCGCAGTATTTT.

The J gene is TRBJ2-1, the V gene TRBV7-3, with a weak D call TRBD1 (6 bases). Germline V gives CDR1 SGHTA, CDR2 FQGTGA. The CDR3 extends over 15 amino acids. Trimming took off 5 bases at V and 2 bases at J, with 13 bases between the two ends. The CDR3 here is CASSVQGYPYNEQFF. CDR3 coding DNA: TGTGCCAGCAGCGTACAGGGTTATCCCTACAATGAGCAGTTCTTC. Full variable domain (rest looked up from reference TRBV7-3 and TRBJ2-1): GAGVSQTPSNKVTEKGKYVELRCDPISGHTALYWYRQSLGQGPEFLIYFQGTGAADDSGLPNDRFFAVRPEGSVSTLKIQRTERGDSAVYLCASSVQGYPYNEQFFGPGTRLTVL.

This clone came up once. This chain uses TRBV20-1 with TRBJ1-1; a possible D gene is TRBD1 (5 bases). The CDR3 consists of 11 residues. Trimming shortened V by 6 bases and J by 7 bases, and 12 bases separated the two germline ends. Germline CDR1 is DFQATT and CDR2 is SNEGSKA (reference sequence). CDR3 DNA sequence: TGCAGTGCCACAACAGGTCTTGAAGCTTTCTTT. It codes for CSATTGLEAFF.

The chain links TRBV28 to TRBJ1-3; the D is unclear. CDR3 length: 15 amino acids. The ends were cut back, 2 bases at V and 4 bases at J, with 12 bases in the middle. The V gene's germline CDR1 is MDHEN and CDR2 SYDVKM. Here the CDR3 DNA reads TGTGCCAGCAGTTTACCCCCTCTATACGGAAACACCATATATTTT. Translated, it gives CASSLPPLYGNTIYF.

This chain joins TRBV19 and TRBJ1-4; 7 nucleotides match TRBD1. V lost 5 bases and J lost 6; bases outside the gene matches: 6. CDR1 is LNHDA and CDR2 is SQIVND in the germline V gene (reference sequence). The CDR3 is 14 residues long. CDR3 amino acids: CASSDTGAYEKLFF. CDR3 DNA sequence: TGTGCCAGTAGTGACACAGGGGCTTATGAAAAACTGTTTTTT.

This clone has a count of ten or more. The chain carries TRBV21-1 and TRBJ2-2; TRBD2 is taken as the D call from the table, unchecked against the DNA. TRBV21-1 is a pseudogene. CDR3 length: 16 residues. CDR3 nucleotides: TGTGCCAGCAGCAAAGGGGACGGGAGGGTCCCCGGGGAGCTGTTTTTT. Translation gives CASSKGDGRVPGELFF.

The chain employs TRBV7-8 and TRBJ1-4, with D possibly matching TRBD1 (6 bases). V lost 1 base and J 5 bases, leaving 11 bases between the germline ends. The germline CDR1 and CDR2 sequences are SGHVS and FQNEAQ. The CDR3 loop spans 15 amino acids. CDR3 region: CASSLDEGVNEKLFF. The CDR3 region has the DNA TGTGCCAGCAGCTTAGATGAGGGGGTAAATGAAAAACTGTTTTTT.

The CDR3 here is CASSPTSGYEQYF. As DNA, the CDR3 is TGCGCCAGCAGCCCGACTAGCGGGTACGAGCAGTACTTC. The rearrangement links TRBV4-1 to TRBJ2-7; TRBD2 aligns across 10 bases. Germline V gives CDR1 MGHRA, CDR2 YSYEKL. The CDR3 is 13 residues long. V lost 4 bases to trimming and J lost 4 bases; unmatched junction nucleotides: 1.

The genes are TRBV28 and TRBJ1-2; no clear D. Germline V gives CDR1 MDHEN, CDR2 SYDVKM. The CDR3 spans 15 residues. Trimming took 3 bases from V and 8 from J, leaving 19 bases between them. In DNA form, the CDR3 reads TGTGCCAGCAGTTTTACCCTCATTTCGGGGTGGGGCTACACCTTC. The encoded protein is CASSFTLISGWGYTF.

The chain is built from TRBV7-9 and TRBJ2-7, with TRBD1 matching over 9 bases. The CDR3 sequence is 13 residues long. In germline, CDR1 is SEHNR, CDR2 FQNEAQ (reference sequence). Trimming cost V 10 bases and J 0 bases; bases outside gene matches: 4. This CDR3 reads CATGTGSSYEQYF. DNA of the CDR3: TGTGCCACCGGGACAGGGAGCTCCTACGAGCAGTACTTC. The variable domain in full, with the rest retrieved from reference TRBV7-9 and TRBJ2-7, is DTGVSQNPRHKITKRGQNVTFRCDPISEHNRLYWYRQTLGQGPEFLTYFQNEAQLEKSRLLSDRFSAERPKGSFSTLEIQRTEQGDSAMYLCATGTGSSYEQYFGPGTRLTVT.

The chain recombines TRBV7-2 with TRBJ1-6; TRBD1 matches at 7 bases. Per the germline V gene, CDR1 is SGHTA and CDR2 is FQGNSA. The V segment lost 1 base and the J segment 9 bases; nucleotides outside the gene matches: 3. The CDR3 loop spans 14 amino acids. For the CDR3, the DNA is TGTGCCAGCAGCTTAGAGGGGGCCGGTTCACCCCTCCACTTT. This translates into CASSLEGAGSPLHF.

This clone was counted a few times. This chain uses TRBV12-3 or TRBV12-4 with TRBJ2-7; weak D call: TRBD2 (5 bases). The V end was cut by 7 bases, the J end by 1 base, with 8 bases between. This CDR3 has 12 amino acids. CDR3 loop: CASKTGSYEQYF. The CDR3 nucleotides read TGTGCCAGCAAGACGGGGTCCTACGAGCAGTACTTC.

Written as DNA, the CDR3 is TGTGCCAGCAGCGTAGCACAGGGCCCGCACTATGGCTACACCTTC. Residues: CASSVAQGPHYGYTF. The chain joins TRBV9 to TRBJ1-2, with a weak D call TRBD1 (6 bases). V was shortened by 0 bases and J by 3 bases, with 12 bases between the two germline ends. The V gene's germline CDR1 is SGDLS and CDR2 YYNGEE. This CDR3 contains 15 residues.

The genes are TRBV6-1 and TRBJ1-5, with D perhaps matching TRBD1 (6 bases). The V and J ends lost 2 bases and 3 bases respectively, with 20 bases between them. Germline loops: CDR1 MNHNS, CDR2 SASEGT. The CDR3 has 18 amino acids. CDR3 DNA: TGTGCCAGCAGTGAAAAGTTAAGTACAGGGACCTTCAATCAGCCCCAGCATTTT. Amino acid sequence: CASSEKLSTGTFNQPQHF.

A single count supports this clone. The V gene is TRBV5-4, the J gene TRBJ1-6, with TRBD1 matching 9 bases. Germline V lookup: CDR1 SGHNT, CDR2 YYREEE (reference sequence). This CDR3 has 14 amino acids. V was pared by 4 bases and J by 10 bases, with 6 bases of the junction left unmatched. CDR3 nucleotide sequence: TGTGCCAGCAGCCAGGGACAGGGCGTATCACCCCTCCACTTT. Protein sequence: CASSQGQGVSPLHF.

J is TRBJ2-1 and V is TRBV27; 9 nucleotides align to TRBD2. The J segment lost 4 bases and the V segment lost 2 bases, leaving 3 bases of the junction unmatched. This CDR3 has 15 residues. CDR1 is MNHEY, CDR2 SMNVEV, per germline (reference sequence). In DNA, the CDR3 is TGTGCCAGCAGTTTACCTAGCGGGGTATACAATGAGCAGTTCTTC. Translation gives CASSLPSGVYNEQFF.

The rearrangement uses TRBV7-9 and TRBJ2-2; D uncertain. Trimming took 1 base from V and 6 from J, leaving 9 bases between them. Per germline, CDR1 SEHNR and CDR2 FQNEAQ (reference sequence). This CDR3 spans 14 amino acids. The CDR3 nucleotides are TGTGCCAGCAGCTTAGACGTCGGTGCCGGGGAGCTGTTTTTT. This sequence encodes CASSLDVGAGELFF. Full variable domain (missing parts from reference TRBV7-9 and TRBJ2-2): DTGVSQNPRHKITKRGQNVTFRCDPISEHNRLYWYRQTLGQGPEFLTYFQNEAQLEKSRLLSDRFSAERPKGSFSTLEIQRTEQGDSAMYLCASSLDVGAGELFFGEGSRLTVL.

CDR3 sequence: CASIDRGNSGNTIYF. The CDR3 DNA reads as TGTGCCAGTATCGACAGGGGGAACAGTGGAAACACCATATATTTT. V is TRBV19 and J is TRBJ1-3; 9 bases align to TRBD1. Per the germline V gene, CDR1 is LNHDA and CDR2 is SQIVND (reference sequence). This CDR3 has 15 residues. Losses at the gene ends were 7 bases for V and 3 bases for J; bases not matched to a gene: 7.

This rearrangement joins TRBV7-8 to TRBJ2-5; TRBD1 matches at 8 bases. CDR3 length equals 15 residues. V dropped 5 bases and J dropped 5; count of bases not matched to a gene: 10. Germline V lookup: CDR1 SGHVS, CDR2 FQNEAQ. The CDR3 protein is CASSTGTGKLETQYF. The CDR3 DNA is TGTGCCAGCAGCACCGGGACAGGAAAATTGGAGACCCAGTACTTC.

The chain uses TRBV18 and TRBJ1-3, with 8 positions matching TRBD1. V lost 4 bases and J lost 2; bases outside the gene matches: 7. This CDR3 region has 16 residues. The germline CDR1 and CDR2 sequences are KGHSH and LQKENI. CDR3 bases: TGTGCCAGCTCACAAACAGTACAGGGGGCTGGAAACACCATATATTTT. Its translation: CASSQTVQGAGNTIYF.

For the CDR3, the DNA is TGTGCCAGCAGCTTAACAGGGGCCCTTTACAATGAGCAGTTCTTC. This gives the protein CASSLTGALYNEQFF. The chain employs TRBV7-2 and TRBJ2-1; TRBD1 matches at 7 bases. This CDR3 comprises 15 residues. After removal of 2 bases from V and 4 bases from J, the junction contained 5 bases not matched to a gene. Germline V gives CDR1 SGHTA, CDR2 FQGNSA.

The rearrangement links TRBV6-6 to TRBJ1-1; D is unresolved. This CDR3 region has 15 residues. Germline lookup yields CDR1 MNHNY and CDR2 SVGAGI (reference sequence). V was clipped by 0 bases and J by 1 base, with 9 bases between them. CDR3 in DNA: TGTGCCAGCAGTTACTCGATGTACGGGAACACTGAAGCTTTCTTT. Its protein product is CASSYSMYGNTEAFF.

This clone occurred once. This sequence joins TRBV6-4 and TRBJ2-7; 8 nucleotides match TRBD1. The junction had 20 bases not matched to a gene; V was cut back by 10 bases and J by 3 bases. Germline V gene data show CDR1 as MRHNA and CDR2 as SNTAGT. This CDR3 has 17 residues. Here the CDR3 reads CATLAGQGCPPDYEQYF. The CDR3 nucleotides are TGTGCCACCCTAGCCGGACAGGGTTGCCCTCCTGACTACGAGCAGTACTTC.

The count of this clone is one. J is TRBJ2-2 and V is TRBV30, with D perhaps TRBD1 (6 bases). CDR3 length: 15 residues. Trimming removed 4 bases at V and 4 bases at J, with 16 bases between. Germline assignment: CDR1 GTSNPN and CDR2 SVGIG (reference sequence). The CDR3 DNA follows: TGTGCCTGGACGAGGGGGAGTTTGGGCACCGGGGAGCTGTTTTTT. Translation gives CAWTRGSLGTGELFF.

The V gene is TRBV28, the J gene TRBJ1-1; 7 nucleotides align to TRBD1. Germline CDR1 reads MDHEN; CDR2 reads SYDVKM. CDR3 length: 12 amino acids. V shed 5 bases and J 10 bases; nucleotides not matched to a gene: 7. The CDR3 nucleotides read TGTGCCAGCAGTCCCCCGACAGGGCGAGCTTTCTTT. It is translated as CASSPPTGRAFF.

V and J are TRBV9 and TRBJ2-1; 9 bases agree with TRBD1. CDR1 and CDR2 (germline): SGDLS, YYNGEE. J was trimmed by 7 bases and V by 3 bases; bases with no gene match: 20. The CDR3 totals 19 residues. The CDR3 sequence: CASSAPNMAEPGQGNEQFF. The CDR3, as DNA: TGTGCCAGCAGCGCCCCAAATATGGCTGAGCCGGGACAGGGAAATGAGCAGTTCTTC.

The rearrangement links TRBV14 to TRBJ2-3; TRBD1 might be the D (6 bases). The V gene lost 3 bases and the J gene lost 6 bases, with 13 bases spanning the gap. The V gene's germline CDR1 is SGHDN and CDR2 FVKESK. The CDR3 spans 14 residues. CDR3 in amino acids: CASSHKTQGDTQYF. CDR3 nucleotides: TGTGCCAGCAGCCACAAAACACAGGGTGATACGCAGTATTTT.

This sequence joins TRBV29-1 and TRBJ2-3, with 7 positions matching TRBD1. Germline trimming cut 4 bases from V and 2 bases from J; bases unmatched to any gene: 18. The CDR3 spans 18 residues. Germline lookup yields CDR1 SQVTM and CDR2 ANQGSEA. The chain's CDR3 is CSVVRVGRGRSDTDTQYF. Here the CDR3 DNA reads TGCAGCGTTGTGAGGGTCGGAAGGGGGCGAAGTGACACAGATACGCAGTATTTT.

The rearrangement uses TRBV2 and TRBJ1-6; maybe TRBD1 (6 bases). V dropped 6 bases and J dropped 10 bases, with 22 bases sitting between them. Per germline, CDR1 SNHLY and CDR2 FYNNEI. The CDR3 is 16 amino acids. CDR3 nucleotides: TGTGCCAGCAGAGAACACCCTGGACAGCTCGGATCACCCCTCCACTTT. Protein: CASREHPGQLGSPLHF.